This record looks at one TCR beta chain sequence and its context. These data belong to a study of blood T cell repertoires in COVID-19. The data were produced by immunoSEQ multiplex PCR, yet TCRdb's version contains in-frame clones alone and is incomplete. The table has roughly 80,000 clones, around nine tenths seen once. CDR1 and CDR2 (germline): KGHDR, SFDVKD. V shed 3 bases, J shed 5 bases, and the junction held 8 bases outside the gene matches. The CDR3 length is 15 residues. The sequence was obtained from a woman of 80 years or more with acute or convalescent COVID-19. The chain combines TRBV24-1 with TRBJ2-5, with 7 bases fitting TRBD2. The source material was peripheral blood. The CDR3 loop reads CATSDTGGGAETQYF. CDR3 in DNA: TGTGCCACCAGTGATACTGGGGGAGGGGCTGAGACCCAGTACTTC.